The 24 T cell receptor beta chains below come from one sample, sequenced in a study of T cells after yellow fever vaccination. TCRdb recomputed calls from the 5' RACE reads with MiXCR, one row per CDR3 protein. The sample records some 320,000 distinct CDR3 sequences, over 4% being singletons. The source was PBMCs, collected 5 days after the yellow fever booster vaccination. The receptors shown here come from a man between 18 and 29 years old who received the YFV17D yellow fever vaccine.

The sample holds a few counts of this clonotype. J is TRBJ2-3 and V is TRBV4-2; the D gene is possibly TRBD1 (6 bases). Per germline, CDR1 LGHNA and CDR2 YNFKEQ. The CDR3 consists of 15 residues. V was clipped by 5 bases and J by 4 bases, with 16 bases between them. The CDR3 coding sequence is TGTGCCAGCAGCGCAAGACGTGAGGGGGCAGATACGCAGTATTTT. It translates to CASSARREGADTQYF.

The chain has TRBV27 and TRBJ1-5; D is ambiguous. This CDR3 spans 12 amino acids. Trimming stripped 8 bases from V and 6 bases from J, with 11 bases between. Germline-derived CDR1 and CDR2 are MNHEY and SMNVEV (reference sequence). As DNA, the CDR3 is TGTGCCAGCCGCTCGTGGTCTCAGCCCCAGCATTTT. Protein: CASRSWSQPQHF.

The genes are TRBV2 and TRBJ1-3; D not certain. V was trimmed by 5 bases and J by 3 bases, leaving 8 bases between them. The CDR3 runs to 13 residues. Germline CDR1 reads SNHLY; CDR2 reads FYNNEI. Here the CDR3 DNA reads TGTGCCAGCAGTCAGCGGTTTGGAAACACCATATATTTT. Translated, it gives CASSQRFGNTIYF.

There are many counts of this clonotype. In nucleotides, the CDR3 is TGCGCCAGCAGCCAAGAGGTGCTAGTCGGAGAGACCCAGTACTTC. This encodes CASSQEVLVGETQYF. V and J are TRBV4-1 and TRBJ2-5; D is undetermined. Per germline, CDR1 MGHRA and CDR2 YSYEKL. The CDR3 runs to 15 residues. Between the trimmed V and J ends, which lost 0 bases and 4 bases, there was a span of 12 bases.

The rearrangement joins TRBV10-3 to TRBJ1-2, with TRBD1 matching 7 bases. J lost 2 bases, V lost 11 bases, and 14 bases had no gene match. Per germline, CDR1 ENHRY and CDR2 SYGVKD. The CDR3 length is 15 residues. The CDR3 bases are TGTGCCTCCGGGGGCGCGACAGGGCTCAACTATGGCTACACCTTC. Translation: CASGGATGLNYGYTF.

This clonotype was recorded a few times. This chain's CDR3 is CASSRAGLQETQYF. In nucleotides, the CDR3 is TGTGCCAGCAGCCGGGCGGGACTCCAAGAGACCCAGTACTTC. This chain links TRBV11-2 with TRBJ2-5; D might be TRBD2 (6 bases). Germline assignment: CDR1 SGHAT and CDR2 FQNNGV. There are 14 residues in the CDR3. V dropped 5 bases and J dropped 1 base, with 11 bases sitting between them.

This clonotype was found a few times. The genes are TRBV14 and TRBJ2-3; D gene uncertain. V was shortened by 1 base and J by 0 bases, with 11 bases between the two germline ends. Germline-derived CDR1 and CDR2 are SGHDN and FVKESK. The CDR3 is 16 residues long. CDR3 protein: CASSQGFHLSTDTQYF. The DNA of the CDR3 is TGTGCCAGCAGCCAAGGATTCCACCTTAGCACAGATACGCAGTATTTT.

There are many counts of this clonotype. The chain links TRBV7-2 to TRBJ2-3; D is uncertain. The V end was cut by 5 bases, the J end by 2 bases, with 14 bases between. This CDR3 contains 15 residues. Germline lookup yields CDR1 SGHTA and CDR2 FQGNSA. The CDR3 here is CASSPRGADTDTQYF. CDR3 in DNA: TGTGCCAGCAGCCCCCGTGGTGCAGACACAGATACGCAGTATTTT.

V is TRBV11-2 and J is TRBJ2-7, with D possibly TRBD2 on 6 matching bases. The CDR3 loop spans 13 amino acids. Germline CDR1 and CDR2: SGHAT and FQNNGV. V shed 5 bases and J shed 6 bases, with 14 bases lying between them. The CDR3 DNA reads TGTGCCAGCAGCAACCGACTCGGGGGCGAGCAGTACTTC. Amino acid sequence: CASSNRLGGEQYF.

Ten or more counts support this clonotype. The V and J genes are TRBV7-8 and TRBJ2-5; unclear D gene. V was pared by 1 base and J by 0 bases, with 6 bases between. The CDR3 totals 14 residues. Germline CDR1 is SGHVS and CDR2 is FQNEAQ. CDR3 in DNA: TGTGCCAGCAGCTTAGGGGTTTACCAAGAGACCCAGTACTTC. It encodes CASSLGVYQETQYF.

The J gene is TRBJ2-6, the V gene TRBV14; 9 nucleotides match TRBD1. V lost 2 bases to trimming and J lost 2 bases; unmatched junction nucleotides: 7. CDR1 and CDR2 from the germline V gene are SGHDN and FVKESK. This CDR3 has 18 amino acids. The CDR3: CASSQSPGQGTGANVLTF. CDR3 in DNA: TGTGCCAGCAGCCAATCGCCGGGACAGGGTACTGGGGCCAACGTCCTGACTTTC.

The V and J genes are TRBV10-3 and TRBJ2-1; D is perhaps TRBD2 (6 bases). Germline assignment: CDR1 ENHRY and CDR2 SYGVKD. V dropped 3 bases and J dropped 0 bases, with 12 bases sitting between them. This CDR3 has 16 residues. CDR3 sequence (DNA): TGTGCCATCAGTGACGCCCGGGGGAGCTCCTACAATGAGCAGTTCTTC. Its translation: CAISDARGSSYNEQFF.

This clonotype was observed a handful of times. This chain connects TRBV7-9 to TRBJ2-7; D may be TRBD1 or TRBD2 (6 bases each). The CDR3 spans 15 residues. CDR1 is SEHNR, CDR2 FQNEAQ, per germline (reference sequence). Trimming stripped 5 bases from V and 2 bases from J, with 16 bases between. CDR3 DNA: TGTGCCAGCAGCCCATCGGGGGCACAGACCTACGAGCAGTACTTC. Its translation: CASSPSGAQTYEQYF. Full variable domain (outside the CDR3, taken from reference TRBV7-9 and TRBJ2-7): DTGVSQNPRHKITKRGQNVTFRCDPISEHNRLYWYRQTLGQGPEFLTYFQNEAQLEKSRLLSDRFSAERPKGSFSTLEIQRTEQGDSAMYLCASSPSGAQTYEQYFGPGTRLTVT.

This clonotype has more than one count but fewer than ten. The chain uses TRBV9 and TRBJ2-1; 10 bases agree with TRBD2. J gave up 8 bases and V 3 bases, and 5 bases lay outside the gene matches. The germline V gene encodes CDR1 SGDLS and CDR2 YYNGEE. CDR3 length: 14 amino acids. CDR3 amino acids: CASSGAGTSDEQFF. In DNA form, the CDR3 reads TGTGCCAGCAGCGGCGCCGGGACTAGCGATGAGCAGTTCTTC.

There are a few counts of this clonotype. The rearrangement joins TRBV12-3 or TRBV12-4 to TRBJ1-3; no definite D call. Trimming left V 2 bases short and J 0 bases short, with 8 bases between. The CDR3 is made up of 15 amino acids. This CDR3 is CASSLSSNSGNTIYF. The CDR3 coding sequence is TGTGCCAGCAGTTTATCGAGCAACTCTGGAAACACCATATATTTT.

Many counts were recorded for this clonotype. The CDR3 sequence is CASSPDLSTGELFF. As DNA, the CDR3 is TGCGCCAGCAGCCCGGACCTCTCGACCGGGGAGCTGTTTTTT. This chain links TRBV5-1 with TRBJ2-2; D is unresolved. The CDR3 sequence is 14 residues long. Germline V gene sequence: CDR1 SGHRS, CDR2 YFSETQ. V was trimmed by 4 bases and J by 5 bases, leaving 12 bases between them. The variable domain in full, completed from reference TRBV5-1 and TRBJ2-2, reads KAGVTQTPRYLIKTRGQQVTLSCSPISGHRSVSWYQQTPGQGLQFLFEYFSETQRNKGNFPGRFSGRQFSNSRSEMNVSTLELGDSALYLCASSPDLSTGELFFGEGSRLTVL.

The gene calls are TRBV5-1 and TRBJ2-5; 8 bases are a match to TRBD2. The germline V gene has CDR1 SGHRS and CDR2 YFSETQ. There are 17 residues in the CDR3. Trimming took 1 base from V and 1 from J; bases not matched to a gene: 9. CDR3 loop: CASSLTSGGRRQETQYF. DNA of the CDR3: TGCGCCAGCAGCTTGACAAGCGGGGGCCGACGCCAAGAGACCCAGTACTTC.

The CDR3 loop is CASSKGGIAYEQYF. The CDR3 DNA reads as TGTGCCAGCAGCAAGGGGGGGATCGCTTACGAGCAGTACTTC. The chain uses TRBV12-3 or TRBV12-4 and TRBJ2-7; possibly TRBD2 for D (7 bases). This CDR3 is 14 amino acids long. V was pared by 6 bases and J by 4 bases, with 16 bases between.

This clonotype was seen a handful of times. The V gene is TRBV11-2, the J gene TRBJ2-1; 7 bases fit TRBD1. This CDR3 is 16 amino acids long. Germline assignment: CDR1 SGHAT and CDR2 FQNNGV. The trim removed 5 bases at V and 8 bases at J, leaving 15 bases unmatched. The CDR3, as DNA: TGTGCCAGCAGCCCGCTGACAGGGTTTGGCATTTATGAGCAGTTCTTC. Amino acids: CASSPLTGFGIYEQFF.

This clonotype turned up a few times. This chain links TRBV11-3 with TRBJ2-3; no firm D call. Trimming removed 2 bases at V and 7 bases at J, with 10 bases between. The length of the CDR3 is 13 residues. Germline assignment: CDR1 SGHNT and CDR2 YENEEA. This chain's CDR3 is CASSLSLGNTQYF. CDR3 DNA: TGTGCCAGCAGCTTAAGTCTGGGGAATACGCAGTATTTT.

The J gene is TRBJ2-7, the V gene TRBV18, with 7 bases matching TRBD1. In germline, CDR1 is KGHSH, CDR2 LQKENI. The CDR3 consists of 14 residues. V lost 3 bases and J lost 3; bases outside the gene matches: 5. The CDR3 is CASSPGQFFYEQYF. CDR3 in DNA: TGTGCCAGCTCACCGGGACAGTTCTTCTACGAGCAGTACTTC.

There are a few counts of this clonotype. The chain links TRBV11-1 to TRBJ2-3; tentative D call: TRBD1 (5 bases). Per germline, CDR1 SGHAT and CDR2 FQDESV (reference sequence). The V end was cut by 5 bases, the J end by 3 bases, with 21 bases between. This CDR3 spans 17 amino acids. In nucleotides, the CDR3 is TGTGCCAGCAGCCATCGTTTTCGGCAGGGTGGAACAGATACGCAGTATTTT. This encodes CASSHRFRQGGTDTQYF.

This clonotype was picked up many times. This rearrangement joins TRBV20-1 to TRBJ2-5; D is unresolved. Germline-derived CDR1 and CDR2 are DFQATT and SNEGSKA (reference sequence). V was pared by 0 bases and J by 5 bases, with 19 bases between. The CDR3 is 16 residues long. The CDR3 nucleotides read TGCAGTGCTAGAGATTCTGCTTCGCGCGATTGGGAGACCCAGTACTTC. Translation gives CSARDSASRDWETQYF.

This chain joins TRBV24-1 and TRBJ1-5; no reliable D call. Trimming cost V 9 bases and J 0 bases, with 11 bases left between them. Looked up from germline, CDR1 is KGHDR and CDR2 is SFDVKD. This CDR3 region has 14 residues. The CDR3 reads CATGEWYSNQPQHF. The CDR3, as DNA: TGTGCCACCGGAGAGTGGTATAGCAATCAGCCCCAGCATTTT.